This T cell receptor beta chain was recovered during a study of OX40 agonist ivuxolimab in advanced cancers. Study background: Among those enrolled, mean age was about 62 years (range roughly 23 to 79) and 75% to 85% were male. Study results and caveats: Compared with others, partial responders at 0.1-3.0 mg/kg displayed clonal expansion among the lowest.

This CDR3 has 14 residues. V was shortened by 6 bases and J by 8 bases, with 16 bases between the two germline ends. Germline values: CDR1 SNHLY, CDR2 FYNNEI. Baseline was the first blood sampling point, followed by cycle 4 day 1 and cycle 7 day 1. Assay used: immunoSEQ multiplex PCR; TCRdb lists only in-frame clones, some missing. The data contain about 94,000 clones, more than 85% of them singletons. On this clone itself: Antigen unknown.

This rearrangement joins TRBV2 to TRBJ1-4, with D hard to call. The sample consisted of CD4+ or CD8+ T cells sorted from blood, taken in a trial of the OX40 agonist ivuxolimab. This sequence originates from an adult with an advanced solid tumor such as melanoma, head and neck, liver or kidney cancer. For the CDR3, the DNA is TGTGCCAGCAGGTCCAACCTTCTATCGGAAAAACTGTTTTTT. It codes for CASRSNLLSEKLFF.